One sample yielded the 27 T cell receptor beta chains listed below, sequenced in a study of blood T cells in healthy people across ages. For the second PCR, which ran for about 7 to 11 cycles, a sample-barcoded 5' primer and a J-beta primer mix were used. TCRdb reprocessed the 5' RACE reads via MiXCR and lists one record per CDR3 protein. The sample consists of 890,000 or so distinct CDR3 sequences, around 62% of them appearing once. The source material was blood. The origin of the receptors is a man in his thirties or forties in good health.

V and J are TRBV4-3 and TRBJ2-1; D unresolved. Trimming removed 8 bases from V and 3 bases from J, with 8 bases in between. The length of the CDR3 is 12 residues. Looked up from germline, CDR1 is LGHNA and CDR2 is YSLEER. CDR3 protein: CASGSVYNEQFF. The CDR3 DNA reads as TGCGCCAGCGGTTCGGTCTACAATGAGCAGTTCTTC.

This clonotype came up once. The chain is built from TRBV11-2 and TRBJ2-2, with D hard to call. V was trimmed by 5 bases and J by 1 base, leaving 11 bases between them. CDR1 is SGHAT, CDR2 FQNNGV, per germline. The CDR3 consists of 15 residues. CDR3 protein: CASSAGFLNTGELFF. As DNA, the CDR3 is TGTGCCAGCAGCGCAGGCTTTCTGAACACCGGGGAGCTGTTTTTT.

This clonotype was counted between two and nine times. J is TRBJ2-5 and V is TRBV20-1; 7 bases fit TRBD2. Germline V lookup: CDR1 DFQATT, CDR2 SNEGSKA (reference sequence). The CDR3 sequence is 12 residues long. The V gene end was trimmed by 3 bases and the J gene end by 4 bases; junction bases not matched to a gene: 2. CDR3 sequence: CSARTSPETQYF. The CDR3 DNA follows: TGCAGTGCTAGGACTAGCCCAGAGACCCAGTACTTC.

This chain's CDR3 is CASSFIQGPRDIQYF. DNA of the CDR3: TGTGCCAGCAGTTTCATCCAGGGGCCCAGGGACATTCAGTACTTC. The chain joins TRBV6-2 or TRBV6-3 to TRBJ2-4; the D gene is possibly TRBD1 (6 bases). The V end was cut by 4 bases, the J end by 8 bases, with 18 bases between. The CDR3 is made up of 15 amino acids. Germline loops: CDR1 MNHEY, CDR2 SVGEGT.

The rearrangement joins TRBV6-5 to TRBJ2-4, with TRBD2 matching 9 bases. The last part of the DNA fits TRBJ2-7 better; the J call may be wrong. The CDR3 runs to 15 residues. Germline CDR1 MNHEY, CDR2 SVGAGI. Written as DNA, the CDR3 is TGTGCCAGCAGTTACGAGGCTAGCGGGGTTTACGAGCAGTACTTC. This sequence encodes CASSYEASGVYEQYF.

The rearrangement joins TRBV10-3 to TRBJ2-1; D not certain. Trimming pared 5 bases from V and 8 bases from J, leaving 22 bases between. Germline CDR1 ENHRY, CDR2 SYGVKD. This CDR3 has 16 residues. CDR3 region: CAISPQVKPNGHEQFF. CDR3 coding DNA: TGTGCCATCAGTCCCCAGGTCAAACCAAACGGCCATGAGCAGTTCTTC.

This clonotype was seen only a few times. V gene TRBV20-1 combines with J gene TRBJ2-5, with a weak D call TRBD2 (7 bases). CDR3 length equals 19 residues. The V end was cut by 0 bases, the J end by 3 bases, with 26 bases between. Germline loops: CDR1 DFQATT, CDR2 SNEGSKA (reference sequence). The CDR3 protein is CSARDVGGGAFSREETQYF. CDR3 nucleotides: TGCAGTGCTAGAGATGTCGGAGGGGGGGCTTTCTCCCGAGAAGAGACCCAGTACTTC.

The V gene is TRBV4-3, the J gene TRBJ2-5; either TRBD1 or TRBD2 may fit D (6 bases each). The CDR3 extends over 16 amino acids. V lost 4 bases to trimming and J lost 2 bases, with 17 bases between them. Per the germline V gene, CDR1 is LGHNA and CDR2 is YSLEER. Here the CDR3 reads CASSRNLGGGQETQYF. CDR3 DNA sequence: TGCGCCAGCAGCCGCAACCTAGGAGGGGGGCAAGAGACCCAGTACTTC.

This clonotype has a handful of counts. This chain links TRBV5-1 with TRBJ2-5, with TRBD1 matching 8 bases. The CDR3 runs to 14 residues. The germline V gene has CDR1 SGHRS and CDR2 YFSETQ. V was pared by 7 bases and J by 1 base, with 6 bases of the junction left unmatched. The CDR3 bases are TGCGCCAGCCGGGGCAGGGGGCTCCAAGAGACCCAGTACTTC. Translation gives CASRGRGLQETQYF.

The rearrangement links TRBV12-3 or TRBV12-4 to TRBJ1-5; D remains unclear. The CDR3 length is 18 residues. Trimming pared 2 bases from V and 0 bases from J, leaving 17 bases between. The CDR3 DNA is TGTGCCAGCAGTTTAATCTTGAATGCGGGTTATAGCAATCAGCCCCAGCATTTT. This codes for CASSLILNAGYSNQPQHF.

The V call is TRBV15, the J call TRBJ2-4; D not resolved. The J call could be wrong; TRBJ2-7 is a better fit for the DNA end. The CDR3 loop spans 14 amino acids. CDR1 is LNHNV and CDR2 is YYDKDF in the germline V gene (reference sequence). The CDR3 protein is CATSRVAAAYEQYF. The CDR3 DNA sequence: TGTGCCACCAGCAGAGTGGCGGCAGCCTACGAGCAGTACTTC.

The rearrangement links TRBV5-1 to TRBJ2-6; D remains ambiguous. There are 16 residues in the CDR3. The ends were cut back, 4 bases at V and 0 bases at J, with 11 bases in the middle. Germline V gene data show CDR1 as SGHRS and CDR2 as YFSETQ. The CDR3 region is CASSPWGYSGANVLTF. Written as DNA, the CDR3 is TGCGCCAGCAGCCCGTGGGGATACTCTGGGGCCAACGTCCTGACTTTC.

This clonotype has just a few counts. This sequence joins TRBV10-3 and TRBJ2-4, with D perhaps matching TRBD1 (5 bases). The CDR3 extends over 13 amino acids. Germline loops: CDR1 ENHRY, CDR2 SYGVKD. The V end lost 0 bases, the J end lost 10 bases, and 10 bases lay between the germline ends. This CDR3 reads CAISESTAEIQYF. CDR3 coding DNA: TGTGCCATCAGTGAGTCGACAGCCGAGATTCAGTACTTC.

In its sample, this clonotype was seen a few times. The chain recombines TRBV28 with TRBJ2-1, with D possibly being TRBD1 or TRBD2 (5 bases each). The germline V gene encodes CDR1 MDHEN and CDR2 SYDVKM. The CDR3 spans 14 residues. The V end was cut by 8 bases, the J end by 2 bases, with 13 bases between. The DNA of the CDR3 is TGTGCCAGCTCCGAGGGGCAGGCCTACAATGAGCAGTTCTTC. The encoded protein is CASSEGQAYNEQFF.

This clonotype was seen more than once but under ten times. This chain joins TRBV20-1 and TRBJ2-3, with D possibly TRBD2 on 6 matching bases. V was cut by 7 bases and J by 1 base, with 18 bases left in between. Germline V CDR1 and CDR2: DFQATT, SNEGSKA (reference sequence). The CDR3 loop spans 15 amino acids. CDR3 region: CSVGGTGRGTDTQYF. CDR3 sequence (DNA): TGCAGTGTTGGCGGGACGGGACGGGGCACAGATACGCAGTATTTT.

The rearrangement joins TRBV21-1 to TRBJ2-7; the table gives TRBD1 as D, unverified against the DNA. TRBV21-1 is termed a pseudogene. The CDR3 has 18 residues. CDR3 nucleotide sequence: TGTGCCAGCAGCAAAAGTGGGGGGCGCTTTCCAAAACTCTACGAGCAGTACTTC. As protein: CASSKSGGRFPKLYEQYF.

The V gene is TRBV7-9, the J gene TRBJ2-4; D tentatively reads TRBD1 or TRBD2 (5 bases each). The V and J ends lost 3 bases and 13 bases respectively, with 16 bases between them. CDR1 is SEHNR and CDR2 is FQNEAQ in the germline V gene (reference sequence). The CDR3 is made up of 13 amino acids. The CDR3 sequence is CASSFSPKGEQYF. CDR3 nucleotide sequence: TGTGCCAGCAGCTTCTCCCCCAAAGGGGAGCAGTACTTC.

The gene calls are TRBV9 and TRBJ1-2, with a weak D call TRBD1 (5 bases). The CDR3 contains 16 residues. Trimming stripped 3 bases from V and 6 bases from J, with 21 bases between. Germline V gene data show CDR1 as SGDLS and CDR2 as YYNGEE. The CDR3 loop reads CASSGRGARADNGYTF. Here the CDR3 DNA reads TGTGCCAGCAGCGGGCGAGGGGCGCGAGCTGACAATGGCTACACCTTC.

V gene TRBV3-1 combines with J gene TRBJ2-1; a possible D gene is TRBD1 (5 bases). The germline gives CDR1 LGHDT, CDR2 YNNKEL (reference sequence). Between the trimmed V and J ends, which lost 0 bases and 0 bases, there was a span of 15 bases. CDR3 length: 18 amino acids. The CDR3 is CASSQDLKGQTSYNEQFF. The CDR3 DNA follows: TGTGCCAGCAGCCAAGACCTGAAGGGGCAGACCTCCTACAATGAGCAGTTCTTC.

As regards this clonotype: A junction boundary mismatches the germline segment, possibly from a read error. This rearrangement joins TRBV6-5 to TRBJ2-3; 14 nucleotides agree with TRBD2. Germline CDR1 MNHEY, CDR2 SVGAGI. This CDR3 comprises 16 residues. The CDR3, as DNA: TGTGCCGGCAGTCGGACTAGCGGGGGGCGCACAGATACGCAGTATTTT. This gives the protein CAGSRTSGGRTDTQYF.

The chain combines TRBV6-5 with TRBJ1-2, with D possibly being TRBD1 (5 bases). Germline V gene data show CDR1 as MNHEY and CDR2 as SVGAGI. The CDR3 extends over 15 amino acids. Between the trimmed V and J ends, which lost 2 bases and 8 bases, there was a span of 18 bases. The CDR3 is CASSYLPWTTGGYTF. In nucleotides, the CDR3 is TGTGCCAGCAGTTACCTTCCCTGGACAACTGGAGGCTACACCTTC.

This sequence joins TRBV18 and TRBJ2-1; D uncertain. This CDR3 region has 12 residues. V was shortened by 2 bases and J by 9 bases, with 8 bases between the two germline ends. CDR1 KGHSH and CDR2 LQKENI come from the germline V gene. Here the CDR3 reads CASSPMRREQFF. The CDR3 bases are TGTGCCAGCTCACCAATGCGGCGTGAGCAGTTCTTC. Full variable domain (outside the CDR3, taken from reference TRBV18 and TRBJ2-1): NAGVMQNPRHLVRRRGQEARLRCSPMKGHSHVYWYRQLPEEGLKFMVYLQKENIIDESGMPKERFSAEFPKEGPSILRIQQVVRGDSAAYFCASSPMRREQFFGPGTRLTVL.

This clonotype was recorded a few times. This chain uses TRBV7-2 with TRBJ2-3, with TRBD2 as a possible D gene (5 bases). The CDR3 covers 15 residues. Trimming left V 2 bases short and J 4 bases short, with 13 bases between. CDR1 SGHTA and CDR2 FQGNSA come from the germline V gene. CDR3 residues: CASSLNPSGADTQYF. The CDR3 DNA is TGTGCCAGCAGCTTAAACCCCTCCGGGGCAGATACGCAGTATTTT.

This sequence joins TRBV6-5 and TRBJ2-5; a weak D match, TRBD2 (5 bases). Trimming shortened V by 7 bases and J by 9 bases, and 12 bases separated the two germline ends. Germline CDR1 reads MNHEY; CDR2 reads SVGAGI. The length of the CDR3 is 11 residues. As DNA, the CDR3 is TGTGCCAGCACCGACGGGATGGCCCAGTACTTC. Translation: CASTDGMAQYF.

The count of this clonotype is one. This chain joins TRBV4-3 and TRBJ1-6; D not certain. V was clipped by 4 bases and J by 7 bases, with 20 bases between them. Looked up from germline, CDR1 is LGHNA and CDR2 is YSLEER. The CDR3 runs to 17 residues. Here the CDR3 reads CASSLQAGKGINSPLHF. Written as DNA, the CDR3 is TGCGCCAGCAGCCTACAAGCCGGGAAAGGGATAAATTCACCCCTCCACTTT.

The V call is TRBV3-1, the J call TRBJ2-7; perhaps TRBD2 as D (7 bases). This CDR3 spans 15 amino acids. CDR1 LGHDT and CDR2 YNNKEL come from the germline V gene (reference sequence). The ends were cut back, 4 bases at V and 0 bases at J, with 13 bases in the middle. This CDR3 is CASSRGGESSYEQYF. Written as DNA, the CDR3 is TGTGCCAGCAGCCGCGGGGGCGAGAGCTCCTACGAGCAGTACTTC.

This chain uses TRBV7-2 with TRBJ2-5, with 7 bases aligning to TRBD2. The CDR3 is made up of 17 amino acids. The J segment lost 11 bases and the V segment lost 5 bases, leaving 23 bases of the junction unmatched. From germline, CDR1 is SGHTA and CDR2 FQGNSA. The chain's CDR3 is CASSTHRGGGGNNEQYF. DNA for the CDR3: TGTGCCAGCAGCACTCATAGAGGTGGGGGAGGGAACAATGAGCAGTACTTC.